The sequence of this TCR beta chain was determined in a study of cytomegalovirus exposure and HLA in healthy donors. Clones were read by immunoSEQ multiplex PCR, and TCRdb kept only the in-frame ones, dropping some. The table shows 150,000 to 180,000 clones, with about 86% occurring only once. CDR3 length: 16 amino acids. The germline V gene has CDR1 SQVTM and CDR2 ANQGSEA. J was trimmed by 2 bases and V by 4 bases; bases with no gene match: 6. This clone has only one observation. Sequences were obtained from PBMCs. This sequence originates from a man aged 18 to 35 in good health and CMV-seropositive. The chain links TRBV29-1 to TRBJ2-6, with 9 positions matching TRBD2. The CDR3 coding sequence is TGCAGCGTTGGATTAGCGGGAGAAGCTGGGGCCAACGTCCTGACTTTC. This encodes CSVGLAGEAGANVLTF.